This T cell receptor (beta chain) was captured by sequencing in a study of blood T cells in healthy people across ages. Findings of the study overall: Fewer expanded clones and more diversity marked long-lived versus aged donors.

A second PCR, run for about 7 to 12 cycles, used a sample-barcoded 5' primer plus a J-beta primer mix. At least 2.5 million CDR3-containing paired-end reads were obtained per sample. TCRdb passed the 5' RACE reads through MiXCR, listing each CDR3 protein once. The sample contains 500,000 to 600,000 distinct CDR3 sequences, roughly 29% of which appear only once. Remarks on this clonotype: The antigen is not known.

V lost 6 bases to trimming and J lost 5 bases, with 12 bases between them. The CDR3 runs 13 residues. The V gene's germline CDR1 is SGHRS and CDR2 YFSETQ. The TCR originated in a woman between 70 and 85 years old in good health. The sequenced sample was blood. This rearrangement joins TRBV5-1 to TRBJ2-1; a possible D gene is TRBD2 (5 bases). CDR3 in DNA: TGCGCCAGCACGGCTAGCTCGAACAATGAGCAGTTCTTC. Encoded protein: CASTASSNNEQFF.